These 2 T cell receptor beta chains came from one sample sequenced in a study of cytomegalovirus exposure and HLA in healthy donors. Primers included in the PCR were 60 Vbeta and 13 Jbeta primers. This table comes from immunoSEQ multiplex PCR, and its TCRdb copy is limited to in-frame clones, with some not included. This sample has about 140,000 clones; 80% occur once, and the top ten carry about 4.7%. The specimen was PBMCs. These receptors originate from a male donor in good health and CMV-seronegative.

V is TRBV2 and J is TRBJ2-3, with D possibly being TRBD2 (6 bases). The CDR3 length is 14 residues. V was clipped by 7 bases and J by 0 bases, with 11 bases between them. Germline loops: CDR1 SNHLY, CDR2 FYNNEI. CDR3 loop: CASKMGLSTDTQYF. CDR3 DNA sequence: TGTGCCAGCAAGATGGGACTTAGCACAGATACGCAGTATTTT.

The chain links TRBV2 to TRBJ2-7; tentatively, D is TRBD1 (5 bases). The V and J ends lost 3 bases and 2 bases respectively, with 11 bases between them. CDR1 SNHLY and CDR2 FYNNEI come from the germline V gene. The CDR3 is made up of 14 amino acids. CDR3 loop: CASSDLQVTYEQYF. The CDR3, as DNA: TGTGCCAGCAGTGACCTACAGGTCACCTACGAGCAGTACTTC.